This T cell receptor beta chain was identified during a study of T cells in Graves' hyperthyroidism and ophthalmopathy. The study's findings and limits: Ophthalmopathy was separated from stable hyperthyroidism by a 13 V-J model. In blood, most of the thyroid clonotypes expanded above 0.001 were also present.

Researchers barred patients who had uncontrolled infection, other autoimmune disease, pregnancy or lactation. PBMCs were obtained from approximately 10 ml fresh peripheral blood. RNA transcripts provided the source from which TCR beta CDR3 regions were amplified. TCR CDR3 underwent first-round RT-PCR with the HTBI primer set. One entry per CDR3 protein, called by TCRdb with MiXCR from the multiplex PCR reads. The sample consists of some 250,000 distinct CDR3 sequences, roughly 14% of them appearing once. This clonotype has ten or more counts. Its antigen is not identified. In germline, CDR1 is SQVTM, CDR2 ANQGSEA. This CDR3 comprises 13 residues. V was trimmed by 5 bases and J by 0 bases, leaving 10 bases between them.

This chain connects TRBV29-1 to TRBJ2-5, with no clear D. The sequence was obtained from a woman aged 35 to 49 with Graves' hyperthyroidism that later progressed to Graves' ophthalmopathy. The sequencing input was blood. CDR3: CSVPHTYQETQYF. CDR3 in DNA: TGCAGCGTTCCCCACACTTACCAAGAGACCCAGTACTTC. Supplemented by reference TRBV29-1 and TRBJ2-5, the full variable domain reads SAVISQKPSRDICQRGTSLTIQCQVDSQVTMMFWYRQQPGQSLTLIATANQGSEATYESGFVIDKFPISRPNLTFSTLTVSNMSPEDSSIYLCSVPHTYQETQYFGPGTRLLVL.